This TCR beta chain was captured in a study of blood T cell repertoires in COVID-19. Sequencing used immunoSEQ multiplex PCR; TCRdb keeps in-frame clones, though not all of them. There are fewer than 200,000 clones in the sample; about four fifths occur only once, and approximately 6.2% lies in the top ten. The CDR3 has 14 amino acids. V shed 1 base and J shed 2 bases, with 8 bases lying between them. Germline values: CDR1 SGHTA, CDR2 FQGNSA. The TCR originated in a man between 65 and 85 years old with active or convalescent COVID-19. The chain employs TRBV7-2 and TRBJ1-1; D is unclear. The specimen was peripheral blood. DNA for the CDR3: TGTGCCAGCAGCTTAGGACACGGAAACACTGAAGCTTTCTTT. Amino acid sequence: CASSLGHGNTEAFF.